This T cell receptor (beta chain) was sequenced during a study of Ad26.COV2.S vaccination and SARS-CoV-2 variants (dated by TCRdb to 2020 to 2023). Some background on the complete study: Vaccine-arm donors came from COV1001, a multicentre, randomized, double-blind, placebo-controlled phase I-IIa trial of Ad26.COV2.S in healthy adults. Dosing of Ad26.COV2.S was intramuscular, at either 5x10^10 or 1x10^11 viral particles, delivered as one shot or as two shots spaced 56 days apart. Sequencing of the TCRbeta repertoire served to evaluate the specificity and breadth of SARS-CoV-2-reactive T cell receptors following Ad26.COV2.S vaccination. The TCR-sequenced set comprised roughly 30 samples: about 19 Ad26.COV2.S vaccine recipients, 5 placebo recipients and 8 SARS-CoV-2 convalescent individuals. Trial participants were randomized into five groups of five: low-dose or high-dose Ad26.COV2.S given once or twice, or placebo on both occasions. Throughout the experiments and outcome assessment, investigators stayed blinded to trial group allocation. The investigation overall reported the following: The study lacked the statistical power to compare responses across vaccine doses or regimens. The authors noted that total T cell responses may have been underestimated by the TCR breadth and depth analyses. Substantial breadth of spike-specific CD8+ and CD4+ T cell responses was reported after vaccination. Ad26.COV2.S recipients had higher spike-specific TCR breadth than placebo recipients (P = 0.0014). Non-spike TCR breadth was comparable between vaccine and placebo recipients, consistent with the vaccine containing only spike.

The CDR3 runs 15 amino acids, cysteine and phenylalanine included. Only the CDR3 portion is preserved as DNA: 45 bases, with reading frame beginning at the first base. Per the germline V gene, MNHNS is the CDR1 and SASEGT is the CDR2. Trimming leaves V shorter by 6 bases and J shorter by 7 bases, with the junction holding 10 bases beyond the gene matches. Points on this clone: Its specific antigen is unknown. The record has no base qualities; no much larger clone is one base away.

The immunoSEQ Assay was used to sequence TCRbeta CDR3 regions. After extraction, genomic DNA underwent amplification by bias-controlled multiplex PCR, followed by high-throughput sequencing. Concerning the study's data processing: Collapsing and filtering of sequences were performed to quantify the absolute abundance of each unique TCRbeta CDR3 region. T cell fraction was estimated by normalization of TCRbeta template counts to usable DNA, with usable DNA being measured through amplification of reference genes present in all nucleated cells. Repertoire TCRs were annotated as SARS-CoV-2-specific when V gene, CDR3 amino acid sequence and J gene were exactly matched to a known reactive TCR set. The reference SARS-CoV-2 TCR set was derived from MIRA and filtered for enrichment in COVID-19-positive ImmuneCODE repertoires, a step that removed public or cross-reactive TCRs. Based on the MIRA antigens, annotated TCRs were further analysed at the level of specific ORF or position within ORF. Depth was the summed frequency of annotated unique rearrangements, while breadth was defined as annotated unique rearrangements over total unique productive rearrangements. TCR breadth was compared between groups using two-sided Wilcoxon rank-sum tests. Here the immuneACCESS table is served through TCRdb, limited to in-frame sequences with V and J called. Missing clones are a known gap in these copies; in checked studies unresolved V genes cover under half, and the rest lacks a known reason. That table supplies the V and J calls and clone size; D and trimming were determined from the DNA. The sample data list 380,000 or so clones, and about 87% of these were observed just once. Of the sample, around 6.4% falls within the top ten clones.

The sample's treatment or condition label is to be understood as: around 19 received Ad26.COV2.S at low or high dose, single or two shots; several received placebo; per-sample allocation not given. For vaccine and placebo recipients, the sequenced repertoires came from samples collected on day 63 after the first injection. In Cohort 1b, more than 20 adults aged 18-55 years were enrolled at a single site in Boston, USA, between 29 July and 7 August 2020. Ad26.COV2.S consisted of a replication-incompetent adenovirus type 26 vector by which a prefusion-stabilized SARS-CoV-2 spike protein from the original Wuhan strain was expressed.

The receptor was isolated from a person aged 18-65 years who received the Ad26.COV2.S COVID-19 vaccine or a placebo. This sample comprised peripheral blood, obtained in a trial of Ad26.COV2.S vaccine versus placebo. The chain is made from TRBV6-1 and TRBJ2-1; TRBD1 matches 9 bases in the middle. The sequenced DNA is TGTGCCAGCAGCCTGGGGACAGGGTATGATAATGAGCAGTTCTTC. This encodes CASSLGTGYDNEQFF.